This is a list of T cell receptor beta chains from one sample in a study of CD8 T cells in Susac syndrome. Each CDR3 protein is one row after TCRdb ran MiXCR on the immunoSEQ multiplex PCR reads. The sample has some 160,000 distinct CDR3 sequences, about 91% seen once. Material for sequencing was CD4+ T cells from PBMCs. The receptors stem from a human donor in good health. Both conserved end residues are part of each CDR3. The order of the fields is D gene, CDR3 length, clone size, J gene, V gene, CDR3 DNA, CDR3 protein. D genes are given only for firm matches. Expanded clones are given a class, and other clones once, few, many or no size at all.

NA | 13 | NA | TRBJ2-2 | TRBV7-7 | TGTGCTAGCAGGCGACAGGACACCGGGGAGCTGTTTTTT | CASRRQDTGELFF
TRBD1 | 14 | NA | TRBJ1-5 | TRBV28 | TGTGCCAGCCAATACTTGACAGGGAATCAGCCCCAGCATTTT | CASQYLTGNQPQHF
NA | 14 | NA | TRBJ2-2 | TRBV2 | TGTGCCAGTCGAACCACCTGGGGCACCGGGGAGCTGTTTTTT | CASRTTWGTGELFF
NA | 18 | NA | TRBJ2-6 | TRBV4-3 | TGCGCCAGCAGCCGAGGCCCCGAACCGGCGAGTGGGGCCAACGTCCTGACTTTC | CASSRGPEPASGANVLTF
NA | 13 | NA | TRBJ2-7 | TRBV10-1 | TGCGCCAGCAGTGGTCCAGGGAGCGACGAGCAGTACTTC | CASSGPGSDEQYF
NA | 12 | NA | TRBJ1-1 | TRBV2 | TGTGCCAGCAGTGGGGACGTCCGAGAAGCTTTCTTT | CASSGDVREAFF
NA | 12 | NA | TRBJ2-3 | TRBV10-1 | TGCGCCAGCACCGGGAGCGGAGATACGCAGTATTTT | CASTGSGDTQYF
NA | 14 | NA | TRBJ1-2 | TRBV7-2 | TGTGCCAGCAACCCATCTACAGGCTACTATGGCTACACCTTC | CASNPSTGYYGYTF
NA | 14 | once | TRBJ2-2 | TRBV19 | TGTGCCACCAGGGATGGGGCGAACACCGGGGAGCTGTTTTTT | CATRDGANTGELFF
NA | 16 | NA | TRBJ2-5 | TRBV5-1 | TGCGCCAGCAGCTTGAACCCCCGACCAGTCCAAGAGACCCAGTACTTC | CASSLNPRPVQETQYF
NA | 13 | NA | TRBJ1-5 | TRBV3-1 | TGTGCCAGCAGCCAAGGACTGGATCAGCCCCAGCATTTT | CASSQGLDQPQHF
TRBD1 | 16 | NA | TRBJ1-5 | TRBV19 | TGTGCCAGTAGTAGGGGGACAGGGAGTAGGATCCAGCCCCAGCATTTT | CASSRGTGSRIQPQHF
NA | 14 | NA | TRBJ2-3 | TRBV20-1 | TGCAGTGCTAGGGATACACGGGGGTCAGATACGCAGTATTTT | CSARDTRGSDTQYF
NA | 14 | NA | TRBJ2-3 | TRBV15 | TGTGCCACCAGCAAGACGGGGGCCCAAGATACGCAGTATTTT | CATSKTGAQDTQYF
NA | 9 | NA | TRBJ2-7 | TRBV9 | TGTGCCAGCTCTAACGAGCAGTACTTC | CASSNEQYF
TRBD1 | 18 | NA | TRBJ1-2 | TRBV4-1 | TGCGCCAGCAGCCTGAGTCCCGGGACAGGGCACGGAGGCGAAGGCTACACCTTC | CASSLSPGTGHGGEGYTF
TRBD1 | 15 | NA | TRBJ2-2 | TRBV5-4 | TGTGCCAGCAGCCAGACAGGGGCCAACACCGGGGAGCTGTTTTTT | CASSQTGANTGELFF
NA | 13 | NA | TRBJ1-1 | TRBV18 | TGTGCCAGCTCACCGGTCCTGAGCACTGAAGCTTTCTTT | CASSPVLSTEAFF
TRBD1 | 14 | NA | TRBJ2-7 | TRBV3-1 | TGTGCCAGCAGCCAAAACGACAGGGCGTCCGAGCAGTACTTC | CASSQNDRASEQYF
NA | 11 | NA | TRBJ1-2 | TRBV30 | TGTGCCGTCTCCTCTAACTATGGCTACACCTTC | CAVSSNYGYTF
TRBD1 | 15 | NA | TRBJ1-1 | TRBV5-1 | TGCGCCAGCAGAACAGGGGGGGGGTGGAACACTGAAGCTTTCTTT | CASRTGGGWNTEAFF
TRBD1 | 16 | NA | TRBJ2-7 | TRBV9 | TGTGCCAGCAGCCCCTGGTCGGGACAGGCACTATACGAGCAGTACTTC | CASSPWSGQALYEQYF
NA | 15 | NA | TRBJ2-3 | TRBV5-1 | TGCGCCAGCAGCCCCTGGGAGGGGGGCACAGATACGCAGTATTTT | CASSPWEGGTDTQYF
NA | 13 | NA | TRBJ2-5 | TRBV5-4 | TGTGCCAGCAGTCGTGAAACGTCGGAGACCCAGTACTTC | CASSRETSETQYF
TRBD2 | 15 | NA | TRBJ2-7 | TRBV6-2/TRBV6-3 | TGTGCCAGCAGTTACTCATCTAGCGGGAGTTTCGAGCAGTACTTC | CASSYSSSGSFEQYF
TRBD1 | 15 | NA | TRBJ1-5 | TRBV20-1 | TGCAGTGCTTTCACCGGGACAGGGACGAGCCAGCCCCAGCATTTT | CSAFTGTGTSQPQHF
TRBD1 | 13 | NA | TRBJ1-1 | TRBV7-8 | TGTGCCAGCCGGACAGGGGAGACCACTGAAGCTTTCTTT | CASRTGETTEAFF
NA | 14 | once | TRBJ2-7 | TRBV18 | TGTGCCAGCTCACCTGAAACAGCCTCCTACGAGCAGTACTTC | CASSPETASYEQYF
NA | 15 | NA | TRBJ2-2 | TRBV6-2/TRBV6-3 | TGTGCCAGCAGTTACTCGGCAGGATCGACCGGGGAGCTGTTTTTT | CASSYSAGSTGELFF
NA | 12 | NA | TRBJ1-1 | TRBV29-1 | TGCAGCGTTATGACCGGGGCCACTGAAGCTTTCTTT | CSVMTGATEAFF
TRBD1 | 14 | NA | TRBJ1-2 | TRBV6-5 | TGTGCCAGCAGAACCACGACAGGGGATAATGCCTACACCTTC | CASRTTTGDNAYTF
NA | 14 | NA | TRBJ2-4 | TRBV11-2 | TGTGCCAGCAGCTTATGGGTAGCCAAAAACATTCAGTACTTC | CASSLWVAKNIQYF
NA | 13 | NA | TRBJ2-2 | TRBV14 | TGTGCCAGCACGGGCGCACACACCGGGGAGCTGTTTTTT | CASTGAHTGELFF
TRBD2 | 16 | NA | TRBJ2-2 | TRBV3-1 | TGTGCCAGCAGCCGGCCGCGGGAGTGGAACACCGGGGAGCTGTTTTTT | CASSRPREWNTGELFF
NA | 14 | NA | TRBJ2-7 | TRBV4-3 | TGCGCCAGCAGCCAAGGACCAGGGGACTACGAGCAGTACTTC | CASSQGPGDYEQYF
NA | 10 | few | TRBJ1-3 | TRBV12-3/TRBV12-4 | TGTGCCTCCTCTGGAAACACCATATATTTT | CASSGNTIYF
NA | 14 | NA | TRBJ1-2 | TRBV20-1 | TGCAGTGCTTTCGCACCCACAGGCGGGTATGGCTACACCTTC | CSAFAPTGGYGYTF
NA | 15 | once | TRBJ1-1 | TRBV3-1 | TGTGCCAGCAGCCCCTGCGAACGGGAGGACACTGAAGCTTTCTTT | CASSPCEREDTEAFF
TRBD1 | 13 | NA | TRBJ2-4 | TRBV5-1 | TGCGCCAGCAGCTCCAGGGGGCTGGACATTCAGTACTTC | CASSSRGLDIQYF
NA | 14 | NA | TRBJ2-7 | TRBV10-1 | TGCGCCAGCAGTGAGTCAGGCGGAGCCTACGAGCAGTACTTC | CASSESGGAYEQYF
NA | 14 | few | TRBJ1-2 | TRBV5-1 | TGCGCCAGCAGCCCGGACGGCGGAGACTATGGCTACACCTTC | CASSPDGGDYGYTF
NA | 13 | once | TRBJ2-2 | TRBV7-9 | TGTGCCAGCAGCAAGACAGGAGTCGGGGAGCTGTTTTTT | CASSKTGVGELFF
NA | 13 | NA | TRBJ2-3 | TRBV5-1 | TGCGCCAGCAGCTTGGTTCTGACAGATACGCAGTATTTT | CASSLVLTDTQYF
TRBD2 | 20 | NA | TRBJ2-6 | TRBV14 | TGTGCCAGCAGCCCTCGGAAGGGCCTAGCGGGAGGTAGTGGGGCCAACGTCCTGACTTTC | CASSPRKGLAGGSGANVLTF
TRBD1 | 16 | once | TRBJ2-4 | TRBV4-1 | TGCGCCAGCAGCCAACCCGGGACAGGGGAAAGAGGGATTCAGTACTTC | CASSQPGTGERGIQYF
NA | 14 | NA | TRBJ2-2 | TRBV27 | TGTGCCAGCAAACTGGGACTCCCTAACGGGGAGCTGTTTTTT | CASKLGLPNGELFF
TRBD2 | 17 | NA | TRBJ2-5 | TRBV15 | TGTGCCACCAGCGCAGCCCATGGGGGGGAGAAAGGAGAGACCCAGTACTTC | CATSAAHGGEKGETQYF
TRBD2 | 17 | once | TRBJ2-2 | TRBV7-2 | TGTGCCAGCAGCTTACCACTAGCGGGGGGGATTACCGGGGAGCTGTTTTTT | CASSLPLAGGITGELFF
NA | 12 | NA | TRBJ2-5 | TRBV19 | TGTGCCAGTAATGGGAACCAAGAGACCCAGTACTTC | CASNGNQETQYF
TRBD1 | 18 | NA | TRBJ2-2 | TRBV4-3 | TGCGCCAGCAGCCGGAGTGGTTACCGGACAGGGGAATTCGGGGAGCTGTTTTTT | CASSRSGYRTGEFGELFF
NA | 14 | NA | TRBJ2-3 | TRBV5-4 | TGTGCCAGCAGCTTGCAAGGGGGCACAGATACGCAGTATTTT | CASSLQGGTDTQYF